This T cell receptor beta chain derives from a study of T cell responses to AZD1222 COVID-19 vaccine. This table comes from immunoSEQ multiplex PCR, and its TCRdb copy is limited to in-frame clones, with some not included. The table has about 150,000 clones, 90% to 95% seen once. CDR1 and CDR2 from the germline V gene are MGHDK and SYGVNS. V lost 4 bases, J lost 10 bases, and 16 bases lay in between. This CDR3 has 14 amino acids. The rearrangement joins TRBV25-1 to TRBJ1-4; D unresolved. The TCR originated in an adult in good health. This sample comprised peripheral blood, obtained on day 0 of AZD1222 vaccination. This CDR3 is CASSARRSGGKLFF. CDR3 nucleotides: TGTGCCAGCAGTGCCCGTCGGTCTGGAGGAAAACTGTTTTTT. The complete variable domain, with remaining parts taken from reference TRBV25-1 and TRBJ1-4, reads EADIYQTPRYLVIGTGKKITLECSQTMGHDKMYWYQQDPGMELHLIHYSYGVNSTEKGDLSSESTVSRIRTEHFPLTLESARPSHTSQYLCASSARRSGGKLFFGSGTQLSVL.